Described below is a single T cell receptor (beta chain) sequence and its context. The antigen it binds to is not known. Base qualities are missing; no much larger clone stands one base away. The CDR3 runs 13 amino acids, cysteine and phenylalanine included. Solely the CDR3 DNA is kept, with 39 bases framed from the first base. As encoded in the germline V gene (reference sequence), CDR1 is DFQATT while CDR2 is SNEGSKA. The germline V end is reduced by 5 bases and the J end by 7 bases; junction bases left unmatched: 8. The method was PCR. At the Johns Hopkins FTIC core, DNA from the cultured CD4+ T cells underwent TCR sequencing with the Oncomine TCR Beta short-read assay. The QIAamp micro DNA kit was used to extract genomic DNA from the cultured CD4+ T cells. The Oncomine TCR Beta libraries from cultured CD4+ T cells were pooled using unique dual indexes and then sequenced on an Illumina iSeq 100. In the source study's methods: Non-productive sequences were removed, and CDR3s that did not start with C, did not end with F or W, or were shorter than 7 amino acids were discarded. The MANAFEST web application identified antigen-specific clonotypes by comparing peptide-stimulated wells against reference wells and other culture wells. Positive clones required FDR below 0.05, an odds ratio above 5, and productive frequency above 0.1% in at least two of three replicate wells. Cross-reactive clonotypes were defined as significantly expanded in both SARS-CoV-2 spike wells and at least one common cold coronavirus spike condition. Similarity between CDR3 sequences was evaluated in R version 3.6.1 using Levenshtein distances (stringdist) and unrooted phylogenetic trees (ape). TCRdb reworked the public reads: Q25 trimming with fastp, MiXCR clone assembly, productive beta chains retained. When rows share a CDR3 protein, they turn into one entry using the most common DNA and genes. The V and J calls were determined by TCRdb, not by the authors. The sample data list 15,000 or so distinct CDR3 sequences, and approximately 57% of these were observed just once. The top ten clones comprise 8% to 9.5% of the sample.

The data originate from a study of vaccination and CD4 T cells after COVID-19 (dated 2022 in TCRdb). With regard to the full study: Every convalescent patient had a positive nasal swab PCR test for SARS-CoV-2, with mild disease in about nine patients and severe disease in one. In control cultures, a CEFX viral epitope pool was used as positive control, an HIV-1 Nef peptide pool was used as negative control, or no peptide was added. The spike-specific CD4+ TCR repertoire was compared before and after mRNA vaccination in over nine COVID-19 convalescent patients and a few infection-naive healthy vaccine recipients. Post-vaccine blood samples were collected a median of about 66 days after the second vaccine dose, ranging from about 13 to 241 days. The convalescent cohort included six males and four females, with two Hispanic individuals, seven Caucasians, two Asians and one multiracial person. The cultures were stimulated with overlapping spike peptide pools from SARS-CoV-2 and from the common cold coronaviruses HCoV-NL63, HCoV-OC43 and HCoV-229E. Two doses of either the Pfizer-BioNTech BNT162b2 vaccine (n=8) or the Moderna mRNA-1273 vaccine (n=2) were administered to participants. Post-COVID blood samples from convalescent patients were collected a median of approximately 93 days after diagnosis, with a range of about 35 to 161 days.

On the study overall, not on this receptor specifically: In convalescent patients, a median roughly 87% of post-vaccine SARS-CoV-2-reactive clones were detected only after vaccination, and vaccine-specific priming was suggested by this finding. Nearly all vaccine-specific clones in convalescent patients (304 of 307) were mono-reactive for SARS-CoV-2 spike rather than cross-reactive with common cold coronaviruses. The study included relatively few convalescent patients and did not analyze early timepoints after natural infection. The median count of SARS-CoV-2-reactive clonotypes went up from approximately 22 after infection to a few dozen after vaccination, although the change was not significant.

The treatment or condition label for this specimen denotes: roughly 11-day PBMC culture with coronavirus spike peptide pools or control peptides (ViraFEST assay). To expand antigen-specific T cells with peptide pools and then pick out the expanded clonotypes through TCR sequencing, the study relied on the ViraFEST assay. Positive SARS-CoV-2 PCR tests in the convalescent patients dated from March to December 2020, before Alpha, Beta and Delta variants emerged in the United States. Each well held two million PBMCs cultured with 10 ug/ml peptide pools in IMDM containing approximately 4.8% human AB serum and roughly 9.3 IU/ml IL-2. Half of the culture medium was replaced with fresh IL-2-containing medium on days 3 and 7. After around 11 days of culture, CD4+ T cells were isolated by negative selection using the EasySep CD4+ T cell isolation kit. Ficoll-Paque Plus gradient centrifugation was used to isolate PBMCs from whole blood, and the isolated PBMCs were then either used fresh or cryopreserved at -140C. In general, triplicate wells were set up for every culture condition.

The clonotype was recovered from a human donor who had recovered from COVID-19. This chain joins TRBV20-1 to TRBJ2-5; 9 junctional bases match TRBD1. The specimen was CD4+ T cells from blood, cultured in vitro. The CDR3 amino acid sequence is: CSADRQGVGTQYF. The DNA is TGCAGTGCTGACCGACAGGGGGTGGGGACCCAGTACTTC.